This T cell receptor (beta chain) was retrieved from a study of blood T cell repertoires in COVID-19 (dated by TCRdb to about 2020). About the investigation overall: Samples from collaborators originated in the United States, Italy and Spain and spanned both the acute and convalescent phases of COVID-19. The material from the prospective study consisted of cDNA or gDNA derived from T cells, B-cell-depleted T cells, or PBMCs. The dataset comprised deeply sampled blood TCRbeta repertoires from subjects exposed to, actively infected with, or recovered from COVID-19. The repertoires were released in a freely available public database intended as a resource for research on the immune response to SARS-CoV-2. Samples came from the ongoing ImmuneRACE study (first 160 participants) plus 1,254 subjects from 6 global collaborators. The sample metadata nearly always contained a de-identified subject ID, COVID-19 status, age in years and sex. Where available, HLA class I and class II types were taken from metadata supplied by the sample provider and were not determined by assay-based typing.

Each collaborating institution followed its own protocols to collect whole blood in K2EDTA tubes. Collaborator samples were shipped for TCRbeta analysis as frozen whole blood, isolated PBMCs, or DNA extracted from either sample type. TCRbeta CDR3 regions were amplified from genomic DNA by means of the immunoSEQ Assay, a bias-controlled multiplex PCR. Concerning the study's data processing: Within the assay, amplification of reference gene primers was used to estimate how many nucleated cells each sample contained. Sequence reads were collapsed and filtered to measure the absolute abundance of every unique TCRbeta CDR3 rearrangement. Productive Simpson clonality was computed per sample as the square root of Simpson's diversity index over productive rearrangements. This immuneACCESS table, as held by TCRdb, lists in-frame sequences with V and J called but not all clones. Of the missing ones, under half trace to an unresolved V gene in checked studies; the others have no known cause. That table gives V, J and clone size, and the DNA gave D and trimming. The sample table records 150,000 or so clones; about 72% of these occur just once. The ten largest clones add up to around 2% of the sample.

This clone was observed many times. Its antigen specificity is not known. Base qualities are not at hand, and no much larger clone is one base apart. The CDR3 holds 13 amino acids from the cysteine to the phenylalanine. Of the read, only the CDR3 DNA is kept; its 39 bases are in frame from base 1. The V and J ends are trimmed by 5 bases and 9 bases, leaving 11 bases between them. Overall study outcomes, separate from this receptor: Clinical and demographic metadata were provided uncurated, with the amount varying by source and participant.

Here the chain combines TRBV12-3 or TRBV12-4 and TRBJ1-6; no D gene can be assigned with confidence. This TCR came from a woman in her 70s with acute or convalescent COVID-19. Sequenced input: peripheral blood. The CDR3 corresponds to CASSPLNSSPLHF. The nucleotide sequence reads as follows: TGTGCCAGCAGTCCGCTAAACAGTTCACCCCTCCACTTT.